Following are 11 T cell receptor beta chains from one sample sequenced in a study of identical twins. Each CDR3 protein is one row after TCRdb ran MiXCR on the 5' RACE reads. Among some 570,000 distinct CDR3 sequences listed, more than 20% were seen once. The same sample was also used in a study of yellow fever vaccine responses in identical twins.

The sequenced sample was CD4+ T cells sorted from blood. Every receptor here comes from a woman aged 18 to 35 in good health.

The J gene is TRBJ2-3, the V gene TRBV28, with 9 bases that match TRBD2. Germline-derived CDR1 and CDR2 are MDHEN and SYDVKM. The V and J ends lost 6 bases and 3 bases, in that order; junction bases with no gene match: 10. This CDR3 region has 16 residues. The CDR3 here is CASSLGLALGTDTQYF. DNA of the CDR3: TGTGCCAGCAGCCTTGGACTAGCGTTGGGGACAGATACGCAGTATTTT.

This clonotype has a handful of counts. The rearrangement joins TRBV3-1 to TRBJ1-2; D unresolved. The V and J ends lost 4 bases and 2 bases respectively, with 23 bases between them. CDR3 size: 18 residues. Germline values: CDR1 LGHDT, CDR2 YNNKEL (reference sequence). CDR3 sequence (DNA): TGTGCCAGCAGCCCCCCCTCCGCGCCGGTGGGCCGCAACTATGGCTACACCTTC. Its translation: CASSPPSAPVGRNYGYTF.

The genes are TRBV24-1 and TRBJ1-1; no clear D. The V end was cut by 2 bases, the J end by 10 bases, with 13 bases between. The germline CDR1 and CDR2 sequences are KGHDR and SFDVKD. This CDR3 comprises 13 residues. The CDR3, as DNA: TGTGCCACCAGTGATTCAGGACTAGATCGAGCTTTCTTT. It encodes CATSDSGLDRAFF.

Only a few counts were recorded for this clonotype. This chain connects TRBV5-1 to TRBJ1-4; a possible D gene is TRBD1 (6 bases). In germline, CDR1 is SGHRS, CDR2 YFSETQ. Trimming stripped 3 bases from V and 7 bases from J, with 16 bases between. The CDR3 sequence is 15 residues long. CDR3 DNA: TGCGCCAGCAGCTCCGGGACATCCACGAGTGAAAAACTGTTTTTT. Its translation is CASSSGTSTSEKLFF. Full variable domain (rest looked up from reference TRBV5-1 and TRBJ1-4): KAGVTQTPRYLIKTRGQQVTLSCSPISGHRSVSWYQQTPGQGLQFLFEYFSETQRNKGNFPGRFSGRQFSNSRSEMNVSTLELGDSALYLCASSSGTSTSEKLFFGSGTQLSVL.

This clonotype was observed a handful of times. The J gene is TRBJ1-1, the V gene TRBV5-1, with no clear D. Trimming cost V 4 bases and J 0 bases, with 13 bases left between them. CDR3 length equals 15 residues. Germline V gene data show CDR1 as SGHRS and CDR2 as YFSETQ. CDR3 in DNA: TGCGCCAGCAGCCCCCACTCCGTCATGAACACTGAAGCTTTCTTT. This gives the protein CASSPHSVMNTEAFF.

This clonotype was counted a few times. The V and J genes are TRBV20-1 and TRBJ2-1, with 12 nucleotides matching TRBD2. After removal of 3 bases from V and 10 bases from J, the junction contained 4 bases not matched to a gene. This CDR3 is built from 13 residues. In germline, CDR1 is DFQATT, CDR2 SNEGSKA (reference sequence). CDR3 sequence: CSARTSGSGEQFF. The CDR3 DNA reads TGCAGTGCTAGGACTAGCGGGAGCGGCGAGCAGTTCTTC.

This clonotype was observed a few times. The chain joins TRBV11-2 to TRBJ1-1; unclear D gene. This CDR3 spans 15 amino acids. The germline V gene has CDR1 SGHAT and CDR2 FQNNGV. V lost 1 base, J lost 1 base, and 10 bases lay in between. The CDR3 sequence is CASSLGVAWNTEAFF. The CDR3 region has the DNA TGTGCCAGCAGCTTAGGGGTGGCTTGGAACACTGAAGCTTTCTTT.

The genes are TRBV9 and TRBJ2-5, with a tentative D call TRBD1 (5 bases). The CDR3 is 13 amino acids. Trimming cost V 2 bases and J 7 bases, with 12 bases left between them. Germline CDR1 is SGDLS and CDR2 is YYNGEE. CDR3 nucleotides: TGTGCCAGCAGCGTTGGCCAAACAGGGACCCAGTACTTC. Translated: CASSVGQTGTQYF.

This clonotype has at least ten counts. The genes are TRBV5-1 and TRBJ1-6; D perhaps matches TRBD1 (6 bases). The V end was cut by 3 bases, the J end by 5 bases, with 12 bases between. The CDR3 is 15 residues long. The germline V gene encodes CDR1 SGHRS and CDR2 YFSETQ. The CDR3 DNA follows: TGCGCCAGCAGCTCAGCGACAGGAAATAATTCACCCCTCCACTTT. Translated, it gives CASSSATGNNSPLHF.

This clonotype showed up many times. This chain connects TRBV6-1 to TRBJ2-3; 9 bases match TRBD2. After removal of 5 bases from V and 3 bases from J, the junction contained 6 bases not matched to a gene. The germline gives CDR1 MNHNS, CDR2 SASEGT. The CDR3 covers 15 residues. The CDR3 reads CASSLTSGITDTQYF. CDR3 nucleotide sequence: TGTGCCAGCAGTCTGACTAGCGGAATAACAGATACGCAGTATTTT.

This clonotype came up a few times. The V call is TRBV12-3 or TRBV12-4, the J call TRBJ2-1; 8 bases agree with TRBD1. CDR3 length: 14 residues. Trimming removed 2 bases from V and 6 bases from J; junction bases left unmatched: 3. In DNA form, the CDR3 reads TGTGCCAGCAGTTTACAGGGGGCGGTCAATGAGCAGTTCTTC. Its protein is CASSLQGAVNEQFF.